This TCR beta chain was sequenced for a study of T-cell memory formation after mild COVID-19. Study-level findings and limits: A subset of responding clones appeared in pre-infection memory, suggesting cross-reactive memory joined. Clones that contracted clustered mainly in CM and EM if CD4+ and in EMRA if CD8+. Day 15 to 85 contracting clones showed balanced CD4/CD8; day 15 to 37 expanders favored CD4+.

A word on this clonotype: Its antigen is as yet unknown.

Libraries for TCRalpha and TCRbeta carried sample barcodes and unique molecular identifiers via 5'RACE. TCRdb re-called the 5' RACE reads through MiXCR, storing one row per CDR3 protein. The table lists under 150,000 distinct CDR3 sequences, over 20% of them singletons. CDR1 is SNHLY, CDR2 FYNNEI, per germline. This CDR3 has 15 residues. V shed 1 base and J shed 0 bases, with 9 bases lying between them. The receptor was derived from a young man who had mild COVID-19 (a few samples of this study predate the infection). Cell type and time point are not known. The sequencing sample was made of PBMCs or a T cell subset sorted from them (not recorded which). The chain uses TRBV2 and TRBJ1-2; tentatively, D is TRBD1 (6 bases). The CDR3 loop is CASSEGTAANYGYTF. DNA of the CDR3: TGTGCCAGCAGTGAAGGGACAGCTGCTAACTATGGCTACACCTTC.